Each of the 30 T cell receptor beta chains below was sequenced from the same sample in a study of chemoradiotherapy in HPV16-positive cancers. Using immunoSEQ multiplex PCR, the repertoire was profiled, and TCRdb retains in-frame clones only, with some absent. The sample contains 5,000 or so clones, roughly 77% of which appear only once. Material: tumor tissue, obtained from a patient who underwent chemoradiotherapy. These receptors all stem from a human donor with HPV-associated anogenital cancer.

This clone was detected once. This chain connects TRBV11-2 to TRBJ2-3, with D possibly matching TRBD2 (6 bases). This CDR3 has 16 residues. The V end was cut by 1 base, the J end by 2 bases, with 13 bases between. Germline V gene sequence: CDR1 SGHAT, CDR2 FQNNGV. The CDR3 protein is CASSLGGAGPTDTQYF. Here the CDR3 DNA reads TGTGCCAGCAGCTTAGGCGGGGCAGGCCCCACAGATACGCAGTATTTT.

The chain has TRBV19 and TRBJ2-7; D is perhaps TRBD1 or TRBD2 (5 bases each). The CDR3 spans 17 residues. Germline CDR1 LNHDA, CDR2 SQIVND (reference sequence). Trimming took 6 bases from V and 2 from J, leaving 23 bases between them. The CDR3 DNA reads TGTGCCAGTAGCAAACGATACACCGGGACCGCGACCTACGAGCAGTACTTC. It translates to CASSKRYTGTATYEQYF.

The V and J genes are TRBV9 and TRBJ2-1; D might be TRBD1 (6 bases). V lost 0 bases and J lost 5, with 9 bases in between. Germline V CDR1 and CDR2: SGDLS, YYNGEE. The CDR3 sequence is 14 residues long. The CDR3 nucleotides are TGTGCCAGCAGCGTAGACCAGGGGAACAATGAGCAGTTCTTC. Translation: CASSVDQGNNEQFF.

CDR3 bases: TGTGCCAGCAGCCCTCTGCCGGGCTACGAGCAGTACTTC. Translation gives CASSPLPGYEQYF. The chain couples TRBV5-4 to TRBJ2-7, with D unresolved. The CDR3 length is 13 residues. CDR1 and CDR2 (germline): SGHNT, YYREEE (reference sequence). With 4 bases removed from V and 3 bases from J, the gap between germline ends came to 11 bases.

The rearrangement uses TRBV9 and TRBJ1-3; D uncertain. V was clipped by 2 bases and J by 0 bases, with 9 bases between them. CDR1 is SGDLS and CDR2 is YYNGEE in the germline V gene. The CDR3 consists of 15 residues. CDR3 in amino acids: CASSVPQSSGNTIYF. DNA for the CDR3: TGTGCCAGCAGCGTCCCGCAGAGCTCTGGAAACACCATATATTTT.

This clone occurred a few times. V is TRBV5-5 and J is TRBJ2-7; D possibly corresponds to TRBD2 (6 bases). Germline CDR1 SGHKS, CDR2 YYEKEE (reference sequence). Trimming took off 1 base at V and 4 bases at J, with 15 bases between the two ends. CDR3 length equals 15 residues. CDR3 in DNA: TGTGCCAGCAGCTTGATTGCTAGCGTGGAGTACGAGCAGTACTTC. Its protein is CASSLIASVEYEQYF.

This clone turned up a few times. Written as DNA, the CDR3 is TGTGCCAGTAGTATATGGCCAGAAGTCCCGTATGGCTACACCTTC. Translating gives CASSIWPEVPYGYTF. The V gene is TRBV19, the J gene TRBJ1-2; D uncertain. Trimming took off 2 bases at V and 5 bases at J, with 15 bases between the two ends. The CDR3 extends over 15 amino acids. From germline, CDR1 is LNHDA and CDR2 SQIVND (reference sequence).

The chain employs TRBV18 and TRBJ2-7, with 8 bases fitting TRBD1. Germline V gene lookup returns CDR1 KGHSH and CDR2 LQKENI. V lost 3 bases, J lost 3 bases, and 4 bases stayed unmatched. This CDR3 contains 14 residues. The CDR3 DNA follows: TGTGCCAGCTCACCTTGGGGACAGGACTACGAGCAGTACTTC. Translated: CASSPWGQDYEQYF.

This chain joins TRBV19 and TRBJ1-2, with unresolved D. There are 12 residues in the CDR3. Trimming left V 7 bases short and J 2 bases short, with 8 bases between. Germline loops: CDR1 LNHDA, CDR2 SQIVND (reference sequence). The CDR3 DNA reads as TGTGCCAGTACTGGCAGCAACTATGGCTACACCTTC. Its protein product is CASTGSNYGYTF.

The chain links TRBV19 to TRBJ2-5; D uncertain. Looked up from germline, CDR1 is LNHDA and CDR2 is SQIVND (reference sequence). The V and J ends lost 5 bases and 0 bases respectively, with 7 bases between them. CDR3 length equals 13 residues. The DNA of the CDR3 is TGTGCCAGTAGTCGGAGCTACCAAGAGACCCAGTACTTC. It codes for CASSRSYQETQYF. Combining the CDR3 with reference TRBV19 and TRBJ2-5 gives the whole variable domain DGGITQSPKYLFRKEGQNVTLSCEQNLNHDAMYWYRQDPGQGLRLIYYSQIVNDFQKGDIAEGYSVSREKKESFPLTVTSAQKNPTAFYLCASSRSYQETQYFGPGTRLLVL.

The chain links TRBV7-2 to TRBJ2-1, with TRBD1 matching 7 bases. Per germline, CDR1 SGHTA and CDR2 FQGNSA. V shed 5 bases, J shed 9 bases, and the junction held 7 bases outside the gene matches. This CDR3 region has 13 residues. The CDR3 here is CASSLDWDSEQFF. The CDR3 nucleotides are TGTGCCAGCAGCCTAGATTGGGACAGTGAGCAGTTCTTC.

The rearrangement joins TRBV9 to TRBJ2-5; maybe TRBD1 (5 bases). Germline V gives CDR1 SGDLS, CDR2 YYNGEE. This CDR3 comprises 14 residues. Trimming pared 3 bases from V and 5 bases from J, leaving 14 bases between. CDR3 nucleotides: TGTGCCAGCAGCGCGACAGAGAACTGGGAGACCCAGTACTTC. This gives the protein CASSATENWETQYF.

This CDR3 reads CSVEDRRGGGDIQYF. Here the CDR3 DNA reads TGCAGCGTTGAAGATCGCCGGGGGGGTGGGGACATTCAGTACTTC. V is TRBV29-1 and J is TRBJ2-4, with 8 bases aligning to TRBD2. This CDR3 region has 15 residues. The V and J ends lost 0 bases and 8 bases, in that order; junction bases with no gene match: 9. Germline V gene data show CDR1 as SQVTM and CDR2 as ANQGSEA. Combining the CDR3 with reference TRBV29-1 and TRBJ2-4 gives the whole variable domain SAVISQKPSRDICQRGTSLTIQCQVDSQVTMMFWYRQQPGQSLTLIATANQGSEATYESGFVIDKFPISRPNLTFSTLTVSNMSPEDSSIYLCSVEDRRGGGDIQYFGAGTRLSVL.

This clone was detected only a few times. The chain carries TRBV9 and TRBJ2-3; weak D call: TRBD1 (6 bases). Germline lookup yields CDR1 SGDLS and CDR2 YYNGEE. V lost 0 bases, J lost 0 bases, and 8 bases lay in between. The CDR3 extends over 15 amino acids. CDR3 sequence: CASSVGQGSTDTQYF. The CDR3 DNA reads TGTGCCAGCAGCGTAGGGCAGGGGAGCACAGATACGCAGTATTTT.

The count of this clone is one. V usage is TRBV5-1 and J usage is TRBJ2-5; the D is unclear. CDR1 SGHRS and CDR2 YFSETQ come from the germline V gene. This CDR3 comprises 15 residues. V shed 0 bases and J shed 1 base, with 10 bases lying between them. The CDR3 coding sequence is TGCGCCAGCAGCTTGGCCATAGGGATCCAAGAGACCCAGTACTTC. Amino acids: CASSLAIGIQETQYF.

The chain combines TRBV5-6 with TRBJ1-2; the D is unclear. Germline assignment: CDR1 SGHDT and CDR2 YYEEEE. The CDR3 covers 13 residues. V lost 2 bases to trimming and J lost 4 bases, with 9 bases between them. CDR3 DNA: TGTGCCAGCAGCTTTGGCTTGTCCTATGGCTACACCTTC. Translation gives CASSFGLSYGYTF.

This chain uses TRBV14 with TRBJ2-3; D is ambiguous. Looked up from germline, CDR1 is SGHDN and CDR2 is FVKESK. The germline V and J ends were trimmed by 0 bases and 4 bases, with 8 bases remaining between them. The CDR3 is made up of 14 amino acids. The CDR3 loop reads CASSQDRSADTQYF. CDR3 bases: TGTGCCAGCAGCCAAGATCGATCGGCAGATACGCAGTATTTT.

V and J are TRBV5-1 and TRBJ2-3; TRBD2 matches at 9 bases. This CDR3 spans 17 amino acids. The V and J ends lost 2 bases and 1 base, in that order; junction bases with no gene match: 8. Germline CDR1 SGHRS, CDR2 YFSETQ. The CDR3 DNA is TGCGCCAGCAGCTTTAATCCTGCGGGAGGGCGCACAGATACGCAGTATTTT. Encoded protein: CASSFNPAGGRTDTQYF. The variable domain in full, completed from reference TRBV5-1 and TRBJ2-3, reads KAGVTQTPRYLIKTRGQQVTLSCSPISGHRSVSWYQQTPGQGLQFLFEYFSETQRNKGNFPGRFSGRQFSNSRSEMNVSTLELGDSALYLCASSFNPAGGRTDTQYFGPGTRLTVL.

The chain has TRBV2 and TRBJ1-5, with a weak D call TRBD1 (5 bases). The CDR3 loop spans 15 amino acids. Germline values: CDR1 SNHLY, CDR2 FYNNEI. Trimming shortened V by 7 bases and J by 3 bases, and 16 bases separated the two germline ends. CDR3: CASKRQTEFNQPQHF. CDR3 nucleotides: TGTGCCAGCAAGAGACAGACAGAGTTCAATCAGCCCCAGCATTTT.

This clone was seen a few times. The chain recombines TRBV6-6 with TRBJ1-5; perhaps TRBD1 as D (5 bases). Germline CDR1 reads MNHNY; CDR2 reads SVGAGI (reference sequence). The V gene lost 8 bases and the J gene lost 4 bases, with 15 bases spanning the gap. CDR3 length: 14 amino acids. CDR3 sequence reads: CASHLNGGNQPQHF. CDR3 DNA sequence: TGTGCCAGCCATCTTAACGGGGGAAATCAGCCCCAGCATTTT.

The rearrangement joins TRBV5-4 to TRBJ2-3; D is perhaps TRBD2 (5 bases). V lost 4 bases to trimming and J lost 3 bases, with 18 bases between them. The length of the CDR3 is 16 residues. Per the germline V gene, CDR1 is SGHNT and CDR2 is YYREEE (reference sequence). The CDR3 DNA is TGTGCCAGCAGCCACTGGCGGGCTTCAGGAACAGATACGCAGTATTTT. It encodes CASSHWRASGTDTQYF.

The chain combines TRBV6-1 with TRBJ1-3; no firm D call. Per germline, CDR1 MNHNS and CDR2 SASEGT. The CDR3 is made up of 15 amino acids. The V end was cut by 2 bases, the J end by 0 bases, with 8 bases between. The CDR3 sequence: CASSEPGLSGNTIYF. The CDR3 nucleotides read TGTGCCAGCAGTGAACCTGGCCTCTCTGGAAACACCATATATTTT.

This clone has a handful of counts. In nucleotides, the CDR3 is TGTGCCAGTCAACCCACAAAGGCCCCTGCTGGCTACACCTTC. It specifies CASQPTKAPAGYTF. The chain employs TRBV2 and TRBJ1-2; D is ambiguous. Germline V gene lookup returns CDR1 SNHLY and CDR2 FYNNEI. CDR3 size: 14 residues. Trimming removed 9 bases from V and 7 bases from J, with 21 bases in between. Drawing the rest from reference TRBV2 and TRBJ1-2, the complete variable domain is EPEVTQTPSHQVTQMGQEVILRCVPISNHLYFYWYRQILGQKVEFLVSFYNNEISEKSEIFDDQFSVERPDGSNFTLKIRSTKLEDSAMYFCASQPTKAPAGYTFGSGTRLTVV.

This chain links TRBV5-1 with TRBJ2-2, with D possibly being TRBD2 (6 bases). V lost 4 bases and J lost 6, with 7 bases in between. This CDR3 region has 12 residues. Germline V CDR1 and CDR2: SGHRS, YFSETQ. The CDR3 loop reads CASSPGAGELFF. The CDR3 DNA follows: TGCGCCAGCAGCCCGGGAGCCGGGGAGCTGTTTTTT.

V and J are TRBV4-2 and TRBJ2-5, with 10 bases lining up with TRBD2. J gave up 2 bases and V 0 bases, and 3 bases lay outside the gene matches. The germline V gene has CDR1 LGHNA and CDR2 YNFKEQ. This CDR3 region has 16 residues. The CDR3 reads CASSQESGGVQETQYF. The CDR3 DNA reads as TGTGCCAGCAGCCAAGAAAGCGGGGGGGTACAAGAGACCCAGTACTTC.

This clone appeared a few times. The chain combines TRBV27 with TRBJ1-1; 7 nucleotides align to TRBD1. Germline CDR1 MNHEY, CDR2 SMNVEV (reference sequence). This CDR3 comprises 16 residues. Losses at the gene ends were 2 bases for V and 3 bases for J; bases not matched to a gene: 9. This CDR3 reads CASSLTPTGDDTEAFF. The CDR3 coding sequence is TGTGCCAGCAGTTTAACCCCAACAGGGGATGACACTGAAGCTTTCTTT.

This clone was seen once. CDR3 loop: CASSEVGLAGGYEQYF. Written as DNA, the CDR3 is TGTGCCAGCAGTGAAGTTGGACTAGCGGGAGGGTACGAGCAGTACTTC. This chain links TRBV6-1 with TRBJ2-7; 15 nucleotides match TRBD2. The CDR3 is 16 amino acids. Trimming removed 1 base from V and 4 bases from J; junction bases left unmatched: 2. CDR1 and CDR2 from the germline V gene are MNHNS and SASEGT.

The rearrangement uses TRBV30 and TRBJ1-1; no clear D gene. This CDR3 is 13 amino acids long. V was shortened by 3 bases and J by 1 base, with 9 bases between the two germline ends. The germline gives CDR1 GTSNPN, CDR2 SVGIG (reference sequence). CDR3 sequence: CAWRSSGNTEAFF. CDR3 nucleotides: TGTGCCTGGAGGAGTTCGGGGAACACTGAAGCTTTCTTT.

This chain uses TRBV20-1 with TRBJ2-3; D remains ambiguous. This CDR3 spans 11 amino acids. Germline CDR1 DFQATT, CDR2 SNEGSKA (reference sequence). Trimming took off 3 bases at V and 1 base at J, with 2 bases between the two ends. This CDR3 reads CSASGTDTQYF. CDR3 DNA sequence: TGCAGTGCTAGCGGCACAGATACGCAGTATTTT.

The genes are TRBV5-1 and TRBJ2-7; 9 nucleotides match TRBD2. The CDR3 consists of 19 residues. With V trimmed by 3 bases and J by 4 bases, 20 bases remained unmatched. Germline assignment: CDR1 SGHRS and CDR2 YFSETQ. The CDR3 DNA follows: TGCGCCAGCAGCTGGGGGCCGAGGTTCGGTAGCGGGAGACCGTACGAGCAGTACTTC. As protein: CASSWGPRFGSGRPYEQYF.